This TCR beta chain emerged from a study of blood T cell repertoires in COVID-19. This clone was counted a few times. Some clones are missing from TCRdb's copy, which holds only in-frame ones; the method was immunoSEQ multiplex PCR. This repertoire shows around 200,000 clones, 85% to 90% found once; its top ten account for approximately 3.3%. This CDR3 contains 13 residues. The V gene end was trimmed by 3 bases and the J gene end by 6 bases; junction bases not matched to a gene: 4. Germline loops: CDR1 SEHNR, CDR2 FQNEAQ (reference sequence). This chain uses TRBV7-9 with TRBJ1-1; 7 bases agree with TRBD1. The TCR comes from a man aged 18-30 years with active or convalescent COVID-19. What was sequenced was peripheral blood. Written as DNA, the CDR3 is TGTGCCAGCAGCTTGGAGCAGGGGGCTGAAGCTTTCTTT. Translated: CASSLEQGAEAFF.